One and the same sample provided the 15 T cell receptor beta chains below, sequenced in a study of technical replicates of blood from four donors. Profiled with immunoSEQ multiplex PCR; TCRdb holds only in-frame clones, not every one. The sample holds 55,000 to 65,000 clones, 75% to 90% seen once. The material sequenced was PBMCs. These receptors were collected from a human donor in good health. Some clones in this sample may be carry-over from other donors' samples.

V usage is TRBV6-5 and J usage is TRBJ2-5; 7 bases line up with TRBD1. Germline lookup yields CDR1 MNHEY and CDR2 SVGAGI. The CDR3 is 15 residues long. V trimming: 0 bases; J trimming: 2 bases; junction bases outside the gene matches: 3. The CDR3 region is CASSYSNRGQETQYF. CDR3 DNA sequence: TGTGCCAGCAGTTACTCGAACAGGGGACAAGAGACCCAGTACTTC.

The chain recombines TRBV29-1 with TRBJ1-4, with 9 bases matching TRBD1. V dropped 4 bases and J dropped 8; count of bases not matched to a gene: 5. Looked up from germline, CDR1 is SQVTM and CDR2 is ANQGSEA. The CDR3 consists of 13 residues. This chain's CDR3 is CSVANRGQEKLFF. DNA for the CDR3: TGCAGCGTTGCAAACAGGGGGCAAGAAAAACTGTTTTTT.

The gene calls are TRBV30 and TRBJ2-5; D is possibly TRBD2 (6 bases). V was pared by 7 bases and J by 2 bases, with 20 bases between. CDR3 size: 15 residues. CDR1 GTSNPN and CDR2 SVGIG come from the germline V gene (reference sequence). CDR3 DNA sequence: TGTGCCTCAGCGGGTCGGGGAGTGATGCAAGAGACCCAGTACTTC. Amino acids: CASAGRGVMQETQYF.

V gene TRBV5-1 combines with J gene TRBJ1-6; TRBD1 agrees at 8 bases. The V gene's germline CDR1 is SGHRS and CDR2 YFSETQ. V was clipped by 4 bases and J by 3 bases; unmatched bases: 3. The CDR3 contains 15 residues. CDR3 coding DNA: TGCGCCAGCAGCGTAGGACAGGGCTATAATTCACCCCTCCACTTT. Translating gives CASSVGQGYNSPLHF.

V gene TRBV5-1 combines with J gene TRBJ2-3; D ambiguous. Trimming left V 0 bases short and J 2 bases short, with 10 bases between. The CDR3 loop spans 15 amino acids. Germline lookup yields CDR1 SGHRS and CDR2 YFSETQ. CDR3 sequence: CASSLGLASTDTQYF. As DNA, the CDR3 is TGCGCCAGCAGCTTGGGGCTTGCCTCCACAGATACGCAGTATTTT. The full variable domain, completed using reference TRBV5-1 and TRBJ2-3, is KAGVTQTPRYLIKTRGQQVTLSCSPISGHRSVSWYQQTPGQGLQFLFEYFSETQRNKGNFPGRFSGRQFSNSRSEMNVSTLELGDSALYLCASSLGLASTDTQYFGPGTRLTVL.

The chain is built from TRBV4-3 and TRBJ1-4; D is undetermined. Germline V lookup: CDR1 LGHNA, CDR2 YSLEER. There are 16 residues in the CDR3. V was trimmed by 2 bases and J by 4 bases, leaving 14 bases between them. Written as DNA, the CDR3 is TGCGCCAGCAGCCAATCAACAAACTACTATAATGAAAAACTGTTTTTT. This codes for CASSQSTNYYNEKLFF.

V and J are TRBV6-1 and TRBJ2-7; D not resolved. This CDR3 region has 15 residues. Trimming left V 7 bases short and J 3 bases short, with 19 bases between. CDR1 is MNHNS and CDR2 is SASEGT in the germline V gene. The CDR3 nucleotides are TGTGCCAGCACCCGCCAACGAGGTATTGGCTACGAGCAGTACTTC. Translation: CASTRQRGIGYEQYF.

This chain links TRBV11-2 with TRBJ2-1, with D possibly TRBD2 on 6 matching bases. CDR1 and CDR2 from the germline V gene are SGHAT and FQNNGV. Trimming took off 0 bases at V and 5 bases at J, with 14 bases between the two ends. The CDR3 is 16 amino acids. The CDR3 DNA sequence: TGTGCCAGCAGCTTAGATACGGGACTGGGAAACAATGAGCAGTTCTTC. It codes for CASSLDTGLGNNEQFF.

This chain connects TRBV7-9 to TRBJ2-5; a possible D gene is TRBD2 (6 bases). This CDR3 region has 14 residues. Trimming cost V 4 bases and J 1 base, with 10 bases left between them. Germline CDR1 reads SEHNR; CDR2 reads FQNEAQ (reference sequence). This CDR3 is CASSSWTIQETQYF. In DNA form, the CDR3 reads TGTGCCAGCAGCTCATGGACTATCCAAGAGACCCAGTACTTC. Variable domain in full (rest from reference TRBV7-9 and TRBJ2-5): DTGVSQNPRHKITKRGQNVTFRCDPISEHNRLYWYRQTLGQGPEFLTYFQNEAQLEKSRLLSDRFSAERPKGSFSTLEIQRTEQGDSAMYLCASSSWTIQETQYFGPGTRLLVL.

This clone was detected once. V and J are TRBV18 and TRBJ1-3; a weak D match, TRBD1 (6 bases). Trimming left V 4 bases short and J 0 bases short, with 13 bases between. Per the germline V gene, CDR1 is KGHSH and CDR2 is LQKENI. The CDR3 totals 16 residues. The CDR3 region has the DNA TGTGCCAGCTCACAGATACAGGGAAACTCTGGAAACACCATATATTTT. This translates into CASSQIQGNSGNTIYF.

The rearrangement uses TRBV18 and TRBJ2-4, with 11 bases that match TRBD1. Losses at the gene ends were 3 bases for V and 9 bases for J; bases not matched to a gene: 13. Germline V gene data show CDR1 as KGHSH and CDR2 as LQKENI. The CDR3 length is 17 residues. The CDR3 protein is CASSPQRSGTGGGIQYF. The CDR3 nucleotides are TGTGCCAGCTCACCCCAAAGATCCGGGACAGGGGGGGGCATTCAGTACTTC.

The chain employs TRBV2 and TRBJ2-1; TRBD2 agrees at 7 bases. The trim removed 3 bases at V and 8 bases at J, leaving 10 bases unmatched. The CDR3 loop spans 15 amino acids. The germline V gene encodes CDR1 SNHLY and CDR2 FYNNEI. In DNA form, the CDR3 reads TGTGCCAGCAGTGACCGGCTAGCGGTACAGGATGAGCAGTTCTTC. Translating it yields CASSDRLAVQDEQFF. Full variable domain (outside the CDR3, taken from reference TRBV2 and TRBJ2-1): EPEVTQTPSHQVTQMGQEVILRCVPISNHLYFYWYRQILGQKVEFLVSFYNNEISEKSEIFDDQFSVERPDGSNFTLKIRSTKLEDSAMYFCASSDRLAVQDEQFFGPGTRLTVL.

This chain uses TRBV19 with TRBJ1-1, with TRBD1 as a possible D gene (6 bases). The V gene's germline CDR1 is LNHDA and CDR2 SQIVND (reference sequence). Trimming stripped 3 bases from V and 2 bases from J, with 13 bases between. This CDR3 has 15 residues. CDR3 nucleotides: TGTGCCAGTAGTATCGTGACAGGAATAAACACTGAAGCTTTCTTT. Encoded protein: CASSIVTGINTEAFF.

This clone was counted a single time. This chain connects TRBV5-4 to TRBJ2-5, with D maybe TRBD1 (6 bases). CDR1 SGHNT and CDR2 YYREEE come from the germline V gene (reference sequence). Trimming pared 4 bases from V and 6 bases from J, leaving 22 bases between. This CDR3 contains 16 residues. The DNA of the CDR3 is TGTGCCAGCAGCCGCCGGGACACTAAATGGGGGCAGACCCAGTACTTC. This codes for CASSRRDTKWGQTQYF.

This chain connects TRBV9 to TRBJ2-7; 8 bases match TRBD1. This CDR3 has 11 residues. The germline CDR1 and CDR2 sequences are SGDLS and YYNGEE. As DNA, the CDR3 is TGTGGGGCAGGGGGCAAGGACGAGCAGTACTTC. It yields the protein CGAGGKDEQYF.